What follows are 29 T cell receptor beta chains derived from one specimen sequenced in a study of chemoradiotherapy in HPV16-positive cancers. Profiled with immunoSEQ multiplex PCR; TCRdb holds only in-frame clones, not every one. The table has about 8,900 clones, roughly nine tenths seen once. Source: blood, taken from a patient who underwent chemoradiotherapy. The receptor set was obtained from a human donor with HPV-associated anogenital cancer.

The rearrangement links TRBV7-9 to TRBJ1-2; no clear D gene. V gave up 5 bases and J gave up 10 bases, with 14 bases separating them. Germline-derived CDR1 and CDR2 are SEHNR and FQNEAQ (reference sequence). There are 12 residues in the CDR3. The CDR3 reads CASSPRVTYYTF. CDR3 nucleotide sequence: TGTGCCAGCAGCCCCCGGGTCACCTACTACACCTTC.

The chain couples TRBV7-8 to TRBJ2-7, with TRBD2 as a possible D gene (6 bases). The germline V gene has CDR1 SGHVS and CDR2 FQNEAQ. The CDR3 has 13 residues. Trimming cost V 5 bases and J 4 bases, with 12 bases left between them. CDR3 region: CASSLGLRYEQYF. In nucleotides, the CDR3 is TGTGCCAGCAGCCTGGGACTGCGGTACGAGCAGTACTTC.

The V and J genes are TRBV27 and TRBJ2-2; no firm D call. Germline CDR1 and CDR2: MNHEY and SMNVEV (reference sequence). V lost 8 bases and J lost 1, with 11 bases in between. The CDR3 sequence is 14 residues long. The CDR3 DNA follows: TGTGCCAGCGGGCCTCAGCTGAACACCGGGGAGCTGTTTTTT. It encodes CASGPQLNTGELFF.

V and J are TRBV4-2 and TRBJ2-5; D is possibly TRBD1 or TRBD2 (6 bases each). The V and J ends lost 0 bases and 5 bases respectively, with 19 bases between them. The CDR3 is 17 residues long. Germline CDR1 and CDR2: LGHNA and YNFKEQ. CDR3 sequence: CASSQEGGQRHGETQYF. In DNA form, the CDR3 reads TGTGCCAGCAGCCAAGAGGGGGGCCAGAGACATGGGGAGACCCAGTACTTC.

The V gene is TRBV20-1, the J gene TRBJ1-2; TRBD1 is a possible D gene (5 bases). CDR3 length equals 11 residues. The V gene's germline CDR1 is DFQATT and CDR2 SNEGSKA (reference sequence). CDR3 loop: CSGRDLYGYTF. The CDR3 DNA reads as TGCTCCGGTCGGGACTTGTATGGCTACACCTTC.

The chain links TRBV21-1 to TRBJ1-1. TRBV21-1 is assigned pseudogene status. CDR3 length: 12 amino acids. DNA for the CDR3: TGTGCCAGCAATTTTACGAACACTGAAGCTTTCTTT. Encoded protein: CASNFTNTEAFF.

The rearrangement joins TRBV7-9 to TRBJ2-7, with 9 positions matching TRBD2. The CDR3 spans 19 residues. Germline values: CDR1 SEHNR, CDR2 FQNEAQ (reference sequence). The V segment lost 3 bases and the J segment 2 bases; nucleotides outside the gene matches: 17. The CDR3 sequence: CASSLEIGSSRGGTYEQYF. In DNA, the CDR3 is TGTGCCAGCAGCTTGGAGATAGGGTCTTCGCGGGGGGGAACCTACGAGCAGTACTTC.

V usage is TRBV5-1 and J usage is TRBJ2-3; TRBD2 matches 12 bases. Germline V gene data show CDR1 as SGHRS and CDR2 as YFSETQ. Trimming removed 2 bases from V and 0 bases from J; junction bases left unmatched: 4. The CDR3 consists of 17 residues. The CDR3 loop is CASSLRTSGASTDTQYF. As DNA, the CDR3 is TGCGCCAGCAGCTTAAGGACTAGCGGGGCTAGCACAGATACGCAGTATTTT.

The J gene is TRBJ1-2, the V gene TRBV5-8, with D maybe TRBD1 (6 bases). The V end lost 4 bases, the J end lost 7 bases, and 20 bases lay between the germline ends. Germline lookup yields CDR1 SGHTS and CDR2 YDEGEE. The CDR3 has 15 amino acids. CDR3 DNA sequence: TGTGCCAGCAGCCCCCGGGACCCACTCAGGGGTGGCTACACCTTC. This sequence encodes CASSPRDPLRGGYTF.

The genes are TRBV27 and TRBJ1-6; possibly TRBD1 for D (5 bases). Per germline, CDR1 MNHEY and CDR2 SMNVEV (reference sequence). Trimming removed 2 bases at V and 2 bases at J, with 10 bases between. The CDR3 sequence is 16 residues long. The CDR3 DNA sequence: TGTGCCAGCAGTTTAAAGGCAGGGACCTATAATTCACCCCTCCACTTT. The encoded protein is CASSLKAGTYNSPLHF.

The V gene is TRBV30, the J gene TRBJ2-3; D unclear. Germline V gene data show CDR1 as GTSNPN and CDR2 as SVGIG (reference sequence). The V gene lost 2 bases and the J gene lost 3 bases, with 6 bases spanning the gap. There are 12 residues in the CDR3. The CDR3 DNA sequence: TGTGCCTGGAGTCCACGTACAGATACGCAGTATTTT. Its protein product is CAWSPRTDTQYF.

This chain links TRBV5-1 with TRBJ2-1, with D unclear. The germline V and J ends were trimmed by 7 bases and 8 bases, with 16 bases remaining between them. Germline V gives CDR1 SGHRS, CDR2 YFSETQ. CDR3 length: 13 amino acids. CDR3 bases: TGCGCCAGCCGCGCTGAAGGTTTAGATGAGCAGTTCTTC. Translated: CASRAEGLDEQFF.

V and J are TRBV9 and TRBJ1-5, with 7 bases fitting TRBD1. Trimming at V came to 4 bases and at J to 3 bases, leaving 7 bases not matched to a gene. Germline lookup yields CDR1 SGDLS and CDR2 YYNGEE. This CDR3 has 15 amino acids. Written as DNA, the CDR3 is TGTGCCAGCAGCCCAGGGGGGGAGCCCAATCAGCCCCAGCATTTT. This encodes CASSPGGEPNQPQHF. Together with reference TRBV9 and TRBJ1-5, the CDR3 gives the full variable domain: DSGVTQTPKHLITATGQRVTLRCSPRSGDLSVYWYQQSLDQGLQFLIQYYNGEERAKGNILERFSAQQFPDLHSELNLSSLELGDSALYFCASSPGGEPNQPQHFGDGTRLSIL.

This chain uses TRBV28 with TRBJ1-2, with TRBD1 as a possible D gene (6 bases). The germline V gene has CDR1 MDHEN and CDR2 SYDVKM. V gave up 7 bases and J gave up 4 bases, with 10 bases separating them. CDR3 length: 12 residues. Written as DNA, the CDR3 is TGTGCCAGCATCACAGGGACCTATGGCTACACCTTC. Encoded protein: CASITGTYGYTF.

V gene TRBV6-6 combines with J gene TRBJ1-5; D gene unclear. The V and J ends lost 2 bases and 1 base respectively, with 6 bases between them. This CDR3 contains 14 residues. Germline V lookup: CDR1 MNHNY, CDR2 SVGAGI (reference sequence). The CDR3 coding sequence is TGTGCCAGCAGTTACCCTAACAGCAATCAGCCCCAGCATTTT. It yields the protein CASSYPNSNQPQHF.

This chain links TRBV30 with TRBJ1-2; possible D gene TRBD1, 6 bases. The germline V gene encodes CDR1 GTSNPN and CDR2 SVGIG (reference sequence). Trimming took 1 base from V and 5 from J, leaving 14 bases between them. This CDR3 has 14 amino acids. The CDR3 here is CAWSGGAAGYGYTF. The CDR3 DNA follows: TGTGCCTGGAGTGGGGGGGCCGCTGGATATGGCTACACCTTC.

This clone has only a few counts. The CDR3 nucleotides are TGTGCCAGCATCTCCGGGACCTCCTCCTACGAGCAGTACGTC. It yields the protein CASISGTSSYEQYV. The rearrangement links TRBV21-1 to TRBJ2-7. TRBV21-1 is assigned pseudogene status. The CDR3 totals 14 residues.

The rearrangement joins TRBV10-2 to TRBJ2-5, with D tentatively TRBD1 or TRBD2 (5 bases each). Trimming pared 8 bases from V and 5 bases from J, leaving 15 bases between. Germline loops: CDR1 WSHSY, CDR2 SAAADI. The CDR3 runs 13 residues. CDR3 in amino acids: CASRSPGRETQYF. CDR3 DNA: TGCGCCAGCCGTTCACCGGGGCGGGAGACCCAGTACTTC.

The V and J genes are TRBV6-5 and TRBJ1-3; D remains ambiguous. Trimming stripped 10 bases from V and 0 bases from J, with 13 bases between. Germline assignment: CDR1 MNHEY and CDR2 SVGAGI. This CDR3 is 14 amino acids long. CDR3 protein: CATWTESSGNTIYF. The CDR3 DNA follows: TGTGCCACGTGGACGGAGAGCTCTGGAAACACCATATATTTT.

The genes are TRBV6-1 and TRBJ2-3, with TRBD1 as a possible D gene (5 bases). Germline CDR1 MNHNS, CDR2 SASEGT. CDR3 length equals 16 residues. Trimming removed 3 bases from V and 0 bases from J, with 13 bases in between. CDR3: CASSDRGFLSTDTQYF. Written as DNA, the CDR3 is TGTGCCAGCAGTGATAGGGGTTTTCTTAGCACAGATACGCAGTATTTT.

The J gene is TRBJ2-3, the V gene TRBV7-9; D remains ambiguous. Deletions cut 4 bases from V and 4 bases from J, with 9 bases between. Germline V CDR1 and CDR2: SEHNR, FQNEAQ (reference sequence). The CDR3 sequence is 13 residues long. CDR3 region: CASSSKGPDTQYF. The CDR3 DNA reads TGTGCCAGCAGCTCGAAGGGCCCAGATACGCAGTATTTT.

V is TRBV7-9 and J is TRBJ2-1; 13 bases align to TRBD2. The V gene's germline CDR1 is SEHNR and CDR2 FQNEAQ (reference sequence). The V segment lost 6 bases and the J segment 5 bases; nucleotides outside the gene matches: 1. The CDR3 length is 14 residues. The CDR3, as DNA: TGTGCCAGCAGTACTAGCGGGGGGGACAATGAGCAGTTCTTC. Amino acid sequence: CASSTSGGDNEQFF.

The genes are TRBV7-9 and TRBJ1-4, with no clear D. Looked up from germline, CDR1 is SEHNR and CDR2 is FQNEAQ (reference sequence). Trimming removed 2 bases from V and 5 bases from J, with 12 bases in between. CDR3 length equals 15 residues. DNA for the CDR3: TGTGCCAGCAGCTTATCTACCCTGGGGAATGAAAAACTGTTTTTT. Amino acid sequence: CASSLSTLGNEKLFF.

The chain carries TRBV30 and TRBJ2-3; D is tentatively TRBD1 or TRBD2 (6 bases each). The CDR3 is made up of 12 amino acids. Per germline, CDR1 GTSNPN and CDR2 SVGIG (reference sequence). Deletions cut 5 bases from V and 5 bases from J, with 11 bases between. The DNA of the CDR3 is TGTGCCTGGGACAGGAGGGGAGATACGCAGTATTTT. Its translation is CAWDRRGDTQYF. The whole variable domain, remainder taken from reference TRBV30 and TRBJ2-3, is SQTIHQWPATLVQPVGSPLSLECTVEGTSNPNLYWYRQAAGRGLQLLFYSVGIGQISSEVPQNLSASRPQDRQFILSSKKLLLSDSGFYLCAWDRRGDTQYFGPGTRLTVL.

V is TRBV7-9 and J is TRBJ2-2; no clear D gene. Germline V gene sequence: CDR1 SEHNR, CDR2 FQNEAQ (reference sequence). The CDR3 is 13 amino acids. V shed 7 bases and J shed 1 base, with 7 bases lying between them. CDR3 DNA sequence: TGTGCCAGCACTAGGTTGAACACCGGGGAGCTGTTTTTT. Protein: CASTRLNTGELFF.

The chain is built from TRBV2 and TRBJ2-3; weak D call: TRBD2 (6 bases). This CDR3 comprises 16 residues. Germline assignment: CDR1 SNHLY and CDR2 FYNNEI. With 6 bases removed from V and 11 bases from J, the gap between germline ends came to 27 bases. The CDR3 region is CASRSYKTGTLMRQYF. For the CDR3, the DNA is TGTGCCAGCAGATCTTATAAGACCGGGACTCTCATGAGGCAGTATTTT.

This clone has just a few counts. The chain employs TRBV25-1 and TRBJ1-1, with a weak D call TRBD1 (6 bases). The CDR3 sequence is 12 residues long. From germline, CDR1 is MGHDK and CDR2 SYGVNS. Trimming removed 9 bases at V and 1 base at J, with 9 bases between. As DNA, the CDR3 is TGTGCCAGTGAGGGACAGAACACTGAAGCTTTCTTT. Its translation is CASEGQNTEAFF.

The rearrangement uses TRBV10-1 and TRBJ1-1, with 8 bases lining up with TRBD1. The CDR3 is 13 amino acids. Losses at the gene ends were 5 bases for V and 7 bases for J; bases not matched to a gene: 6. Germline V lookup: CDR1 WNHNN, CDR2 SYGVQD (reference sequence). The CDR3 is CASSFSGTGEAFF. For the CDR3, the DNA is TGCGCCAGCAGTTTTTCCGGGACAGGTGAAGCTTTCTTT.

The chain uses TRBV14 and TRBJ2-6; 7 nucleotides line up with TRBD1. J was trimmed by 0 bases and V by 4 bases; bases with no gene match: 12. The CDR3 has 19 amino acids. Germline values: CDR1 SGHDN, CDR2 FVKESK. The DNA of the CDR3 is TGTGCCAGCAGCCCATCACGTAACAGGGGAAGCTCTGGGGCCAACGTCCTGACTTTC. Its protein is CASSPSRNRGSSGANVLTF.